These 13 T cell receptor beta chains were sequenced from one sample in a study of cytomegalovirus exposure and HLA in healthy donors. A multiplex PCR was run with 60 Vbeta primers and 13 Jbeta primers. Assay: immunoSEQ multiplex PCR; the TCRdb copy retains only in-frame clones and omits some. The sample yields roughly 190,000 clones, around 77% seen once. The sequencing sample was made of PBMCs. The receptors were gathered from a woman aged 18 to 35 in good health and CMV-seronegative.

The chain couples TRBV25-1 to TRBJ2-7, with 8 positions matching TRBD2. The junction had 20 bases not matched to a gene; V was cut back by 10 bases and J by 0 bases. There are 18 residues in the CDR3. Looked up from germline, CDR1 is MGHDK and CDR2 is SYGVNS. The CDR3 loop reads CAILFLMIAGWSSYEQYF. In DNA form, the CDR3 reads TGTGCCATCCTCTTCTTGATGATAGCGGGGTGGAGCTCCTACGAGCAGTACTTC.

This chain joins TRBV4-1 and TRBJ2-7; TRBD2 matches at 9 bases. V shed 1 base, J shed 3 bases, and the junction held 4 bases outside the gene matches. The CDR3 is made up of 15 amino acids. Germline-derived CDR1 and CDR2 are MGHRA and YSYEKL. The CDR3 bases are TGCGCCAGCAGCCAAGGAGGGACTAGCATCTACGAGCAGTACTTC. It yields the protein CASSQGGTSIYEQYF.

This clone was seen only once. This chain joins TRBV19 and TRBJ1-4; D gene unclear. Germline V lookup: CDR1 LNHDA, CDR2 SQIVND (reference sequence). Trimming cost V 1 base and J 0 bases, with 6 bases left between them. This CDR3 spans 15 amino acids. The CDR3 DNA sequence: TGTGCCAGTAGTATAGTCGGGACAACTAATGAAAAACTGTTTTTT. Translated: CASSIVGTTNEKLFF.

The CDR3 coding sequence is TGTGCCTGGAGTGTACTGGCCTACAATGAGCAGTTCTTC. This sequence encodes CAWSVLAYNEQFF. This chain joins TRBV30 and TRBJ2-1; D is unresolved. This CDR3 is 13 amino acids long. In germline, CDR1 is GTSNPN, CDR2 SVGIG (reference sequence). V was cut by 0 bases and J by 2 bases, with 5 bases left in between.

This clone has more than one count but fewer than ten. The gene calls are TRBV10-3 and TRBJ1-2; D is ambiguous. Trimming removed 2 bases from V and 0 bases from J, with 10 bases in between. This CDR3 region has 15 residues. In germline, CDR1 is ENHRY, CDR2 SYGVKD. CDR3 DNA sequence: TGTGCCATCAGTGAGGGCGGTGCTTCTAACTATGGCTACACCTTC. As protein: CAISEGGASNYGYTF.

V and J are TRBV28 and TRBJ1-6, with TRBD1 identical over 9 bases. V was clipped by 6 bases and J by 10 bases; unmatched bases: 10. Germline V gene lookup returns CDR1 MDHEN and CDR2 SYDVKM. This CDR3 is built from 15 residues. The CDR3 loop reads CASSAGQGLGSPLHF. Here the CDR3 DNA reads TGTGCCAGCAGCGCAGGACAGGGGCTTGGGTCACCCCTCCACTTT.

CDR3 residues: CASSLEEGVITEAFF. CDR3 nucleotide sequence: TGCGCCAGCAGCTTGGAAGAGGGGGTAATCACTGAAGCTTTCTTT. The J gene is TRBJ1-1, the V gene TRBV5-1; a weak D match, TRBD1 (6 bases). The V end was cut by 0 bases, the J end by 4 bases, with 13 bases between. CDR3 length: 15 residues. CDR1 is SGHRS, CDR2 YFSETQ, per germline.

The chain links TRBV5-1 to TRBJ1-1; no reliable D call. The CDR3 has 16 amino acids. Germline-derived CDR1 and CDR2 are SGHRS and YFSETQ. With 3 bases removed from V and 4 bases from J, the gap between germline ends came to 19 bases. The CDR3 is CASSSTNPSRGTEAFF. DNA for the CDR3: TGCGCCAGCAGCTCAACAAATCCCAGCCGGGGCACTGAAGCTTTCTTT. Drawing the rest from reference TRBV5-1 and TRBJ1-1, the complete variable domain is KAGVTQTPRYLIKTRGQQVTLSCSPISGHRSVSWYQQTPGQGLQFLFEYFSETQRNKGNFPGRFSGRQFSNSRSEMNVSTLELGDSALYLCASSSTNPSRGTEAFFGQGTRLTVV.

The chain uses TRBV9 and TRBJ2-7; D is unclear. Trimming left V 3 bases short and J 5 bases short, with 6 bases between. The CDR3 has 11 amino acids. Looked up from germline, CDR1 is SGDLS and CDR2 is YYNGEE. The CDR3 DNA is TGTGCCAGCAGCGATGGGCACGAGCAGTACTTC. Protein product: CASSDGHEQYF. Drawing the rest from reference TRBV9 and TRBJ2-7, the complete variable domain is DSGVTQTPKHLITATGQRVTLRCSPRSGDLSVYWYQQSLDQGLQFLIQYYNGEERAKGNILERFSAQQFPDLHSELNLSSLELGDSALYFCASSDGHEQYFGPGTRLTVT.

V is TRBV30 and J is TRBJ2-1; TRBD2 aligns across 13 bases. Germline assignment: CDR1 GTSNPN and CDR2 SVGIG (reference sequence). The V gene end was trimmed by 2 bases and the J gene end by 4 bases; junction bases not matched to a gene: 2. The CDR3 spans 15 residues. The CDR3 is CAWSKGLAGYNEQFF. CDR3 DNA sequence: TGTGCCTGGAGTAAGGGACTAGCGGGATACAATGAGCAGTTCTTC.

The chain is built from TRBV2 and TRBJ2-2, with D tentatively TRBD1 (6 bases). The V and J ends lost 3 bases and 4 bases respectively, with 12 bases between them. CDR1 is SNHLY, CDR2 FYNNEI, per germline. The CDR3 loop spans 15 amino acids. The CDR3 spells CASSDGRGTTGELFF. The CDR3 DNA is TGTGCCAGCAGTGACGGCAGGGGAACCACCGGGGAGCTGTTTTTT.

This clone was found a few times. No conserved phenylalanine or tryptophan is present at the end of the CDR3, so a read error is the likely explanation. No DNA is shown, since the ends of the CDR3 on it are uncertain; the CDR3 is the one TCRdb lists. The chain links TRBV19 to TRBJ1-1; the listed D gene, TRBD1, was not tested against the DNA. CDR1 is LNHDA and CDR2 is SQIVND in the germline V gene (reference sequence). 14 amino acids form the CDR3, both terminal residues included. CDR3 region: CASSISNGDRVNSV.

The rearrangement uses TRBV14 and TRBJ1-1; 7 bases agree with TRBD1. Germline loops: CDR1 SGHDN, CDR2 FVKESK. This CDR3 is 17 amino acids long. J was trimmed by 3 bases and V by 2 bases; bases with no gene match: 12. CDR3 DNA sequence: TGTGCCAGCAGCCAACCACGAACAGGGGAATTGTACACTGAAGCTTTCTTT. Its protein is CASSQPRTGELYTEAFF.